This TCR beta chain was captured by sequencing in a study of radiotherapy plus CTLA-4 blockade in lung cancer. The wider study: Objective response rate was around 19%; disease control rate, around 30%.

Using immunoSEQ multiplex PCR, the repertoire was profiled, and TCRdb retains in-frame clones only, with some absent. The table shows about 90,000 clones, with 72% occurring only once. The CDR3 runs 16 residues. CDR1 SGHNT and CDR2 YENEEA come from the germline V gene. Trimming removed 1 base from V and 3 bases from J; junction bases left unmatched: 9. This rearrangement joins TRBV11-3 to TRBJ2-7, with 7 bases identical to TRBD1. Sequencing used peripheral blood, obtained from a patient treated with radiotherapy plus ipilimumab. This clonotype was sampled from a human donor with non-small cell lung cancer that progressed on radiotherapy plus ipilimumab. The CDR3 region has the DNA TGTGCCAGCAGCTTAGGCTCCTGGGACAGCCACTACGAGCAGTACTTC. Translation gives CASSLGSWDSHYEQYF.